This T cell receptor beta chain was recorded in a study of blood T cells in healthy people across ages. Study-wide results and caveats: Higher diversity and more naive CD4+ cells were features of long-lived donors, compared to aged donors. PBMCs left unsorted prevented a conclusive naive versus antigen-experienced comparison.

Each donor gave approximately 9.7 milliliters of peripheral blood. PCR was performed a second time for about 7 to 11 cycles using a sample-barcoded 5' primer and a J-beta primer mix. Each of the cDNA molecules was tagged by a template-switch adaptor with 12 random nucleotides. MiXCR was run by TCRdb on the 5' RACE reads, yielding one entry per CDR3 protein. The sample holds 600,000 or so distinct CDR3 sequences, about 30% seen once. Trimming shortened V by 4 bases and J by 11 bases, and 21 bases separated the two germline ends. CDR1 and CDR2 from the germline V gene are SGDLS and YYNGEE. The length of the CDR3 is 14 residues. This clonotype appeared a few times. Its antigen is not known. A much larger clonotype is one base distant, so this may be a read error.

V usage is TRBV9 and J usage is TRBJ2-5; the D call may be TRBD1 or TRBD2 (5 bases each). The sequenced sample consisted of blood. The source is a woman of 80 years or more in good health. CDR3 region: CASSPGTTGNEQYF. The CDR3 DNA sequence: TGTGCCAGCAGCCCAGGGACCACCGGGAATGAGCAGTACTTC.